These 24 T cell receptor beta chains were sequenced from one sample in a study of tumor-infiltrating lymphocytes in oesophageal squamous cell carcinoma. TCRdb used MiXCR to reprocess the PCR reads, holding one entry per CDR3 protein. The top ten clones hold 36% of a sample with about 14,000 distinct CDR3 sequences, roughly 56% of them seen once. Sequenced: esophageal tumor tissue. Receptors were obtained from a male donor with esophageal squamous cell carcinoma.

V usage is TRBV24-1 and J usage is TRBJ2-2, with 10 bases that match TRBD1. The CDR3 loop spans 13 amino acids. J was trimmed by 7 bases and V by 10 bases; bases with no gene match: 5. CDR1 and CDR2 (germline): KGHDR, SFDVKD. The CDR3: CATGTGAVGELFF. Here the CDR3 DNA reads TGTGCCACAGGGACAGGGGCGGTCGGGGAGCTGTTTTTT.

This clonotype came up a few times. A read error may be the cause here, since a much bigger clone is one base away. This chain uses TRBV5-1 with TRBJ2-1; the D is unclear. The CDR3 totals 13 residues. Trimming removed 6 bases at V and 13 bases at J, with 20 bases between. Germline V gene lookup returns CDR1 SGHRS and CDR2 YFSETQ. This chain's CDR3 is CASTLLTQETQFF. The CDR3 nucleotides read TGCGCCAGCACACTCCTTACTCAAGAGACCCAGTTCTTC.

The rearrangement links TRBV7-6 to TRBJ2-3, with 8 bases that match TRBD1. The DNA end favors TRBJ2-7, so the J call may be wrong. Germline V gene sequence: CDR1 SGHVS, CDR2 FNYEAQ. The CDR3 has 15 residues. The CDR3 DNA sequence: TGTGCCAGCAGCTTAGGGGGGACAGGACCCTACGAGCAGTACTTC. It codes for CASSLGGTGPYEQYF.

By share, this clonotype ranks as medium-sized (0.01 to 0.1%). The CDR3 here is CASSPSYLGTDTQYF. The CDR3 DNA reads as TGTGCCAGCAGCCCGTCCTACCTAGGCACAGATACGCAGTATTTT. This rearrangement joins TRBV7-3 to TRBJ2-3; D unresolved. The V end lost 5 bases, the J end lost 1 base, and 13 bases lay between the germline ends. Germline V gives CDR1 SGHTA, CDR2 FQGTGA. The CDR3 spans 15 residues.

In the case of this clonotype: Without the conserved terminal phenylalanine or tryptophan, this CDR3 likely stems from a read error. No DNA is shown, since the ends of the CDR3 on it are uncertain; the CDR3 is the one TCRdb lists. This chain uses TRBV2 with TRBJ2-1. Germline V gene lookup returns CDR1 SNHLY and CDR2 FYNNEI. The length of the CDR3 is 16 amino acids, counting both ends. The CDR3 sequence: CASSAEYSNYGYTFGS.

This clonotype has at least ten counts. A much larger clonotype is one base distant, so this may be a read error. This sequence joins TRBV7-2 and TRBJ2-1; D remains unclear. TRBJ2-7 matches the DNA end more closely, so the J call is doubtful. Germline V CDR1 and CDR2: SGHTA, FQGNSA. The length of the CDR3 is 15 residues. This CDR3 is CASSLYSGTYNEQYF. In DNA, the CDR3 is TGTGCCAGCAGCTTATACTCCGGAACCTACAATGAGCAGTACTTC.

The chain carries TRBV6-1 and TRBJ2-7; 8 bases are shared with TRBD1. The CDR3 runs 13 residues. The V gene's germline CDR1 is MNHNS and CDR2 SASEGT. Trimming removed 6 bases from V and 3 bases from J; junction bases left unmatched: 4. The CDR3 nucleotides read TGTGCCAGCAGACATGGACAGGGCTACGAGCAGTACTTC. Translation gives CASRHGQGYEQYF.

Ten or more counts support this clonotype. CDR3 protein: CASSQDATSLRTDTQYF. The CDR3 bases are TGCGCCAGCAGCCAAGATGCGACTAGCTTGCGCACAGATACGCAGTATTTT. The chain carries TRBV4-1 and TRBJ2-3, with 7 bases that match TRBD2. Germline V lookup: CDR1 MGHRA, CDR2 YSYEKL. V was clipped by 0 bases and J by 1 base; unmatched bases: 7. The CDR3 loop spans 17 amino acids.

The rearrangement uses TRBV7-2 and TRBJ2-5, with D maybe TRBD2 (6 bases). The CDR3 is 13 amino acids. V lost 6 bases and J 5 bases, leaving 13 bases between the germline ends. CDR1 and CDR2 from the germline V gene are SGHTA and FQGNSA. The DNA for the CDR3 is TGTGCCAGCAGTCTCGGGACTCGCGAGACCCAGTACTTC. This sequence encodes CASSLGTRETQYF.

The genes are TRBV7-3 and TRBJ1-2, with D tentatively TRBD1 (6 bases). CDR1 SGHTA and CDR2 FQGTGA come from the germline V gene. This CDR3 comprises 15 residues. Between the trimmed V and J ends, which lost 5 bases and 3 bases, there was a span of 16 bases. The CDR3 is CASSTTGALHYGYTF. CDR3 nucleotides: TGTGCCAGCAGCACGACAGGAGCACTTCACTATGGCTACACCTTC.

In regard to this clonotype: Likely a read error: the CDR3 ends without its conserved phenylalanine or tryptophan. No DNA is shown, since the ends of the CDR3 on it are uncertain; the CDR3 is the one TCRdb lists. The CDR3 loop is CASSSPRGGGRPSTLGT. The chain has TRBV7-9 and TRBJ2-3; the D call in the table, TRBD1, was not verified against the DNA. The CDR3 spans 17 amino acids, including both terminal residues. Germline CDR1 is SEHNR and CDR2 is FQNEAQ (reference sequence).

This chain joins TRBV19 and TRBJ2-1; D ambiguous. Matching the DNA end better, TRBJ2-5 makes the J call doubtful. CDR1 LNHDA and CDR2 SQIVND come from the germline V gene (reference sequence). This CDR3 spans 15 amino acids. This CDR3 reads CASSISPRGPETQYF. CDR3 nucleotides: TGTGCCAGTAGTATATCCCCGAGAGGTCCCGAGACCCAGTACTTC.

Remarks on this clonotype: Here the CDR3 omits its conserved ending phenylalanine or tryptophan, so a read error is the likely source. The DNA is left out, because the CDR3 cannot be placed on it with certainty; the CDR3 is given as TCRdb lists it. The genes are TRBV7-9 and TRBJ2-7; TRBD2, the table's D call, lacks a check against the DNA. Germline CDR1 reads SEHNR; CDR2 reads FQNEAQ (reference sequence). A total of 16 residues make up the CDR3, ends included. CDR3 protein: CASKITGDQSPLHFGN.

The genes are TRBV12-3 or TRBV12-4 and TRBJ2-1; no firm D call. The CDR3 extends over 15 amino acids. Trimming cost V 6 bases and J 2 bases, with 14 bases left between them. The CDR3 reads CASSPAWSAYNEQFF. CDR3 DNA sequence: TGTGCCAGCAGCCCCGCGTGGTCCGCCTACAATGAGCAGTTCTTC.

This clonotype was counted many times. One junction end disagrees with the germline gene, perhaps due to a read error. V is TRBV7-7 and J is TRBJ2-5, with TRBD2 matching over 10 bases. The germline V gene has CDR1 SSHAT and CDR2 FNYEAQ (reference sequence). The CDR3 runs to 15 residues. The CDR3 DNA reads as TGTGCTAGCAGCCCCCGACTAGCGGGTGTGGAGACCCAGTACTTC. It is translated as CASSPRLAGVETQYF.

J is TRBJ2-3 and V is TRBV7-9; possibly TRBD1 for D (6 bases). Trimming took 3 bases from V and 2 from J, leaving 18 bases between them. Germline V CDR1 and CDR2: SEHNR, FQNEAQ (reference sequence). The CDR3 runs to 17 residues. The CDR3 DNA reads TGTGCCAGCAGCTTCAACTACCCCGACAGGTTCACAGATACGCAGTATTTT. Translated, it gives CASSFNYPDRFTDTQYF.

A word on this clonotype: This sequence may be a read error, since a much larger clone differs from it by one base. This sequence joins TRBV7-3 and TRBJ2-1; D remains ambiguous. The DNA matches TRBJ2-7 better at its end, which makes the J call doubtful. CDR1 and CDR2 (germline): SGHTA, FQGTGA. CDR3 length: 15 residues. As DNA, the CDR3 is TGTGCCAGCAGCTTAACGTCTCAAGGCTACAATGAGCAGTACTTC. Protein: CASSLTSQGYNEQYF.

The genes are TRBV7-4 and TRBJ2-5; TRBD1 might be the D (6 bases). Trimming stripped 2 bases from V and 4 bases from J, with 11 bases between. CDR1 is SGHVT, CDR2 SQSDAQ, per germline. There are 14 residues in the CDR3. In DNA, the CDR3 is TGTGCCAGCAGCTTAACCAGGGGCGGAGAGACCCAGTACTTC. This gives the protein CASSLTRGGETQYF. The full variable domain, rest sourced from reference TRBV7-4 and TRBJ2-5, is GAGVSQSPRYKVAKRGRDVALRCDSISGHVTLYWYRQTLGQGSEVLTYSQSDAQRDKSGRPSGRFSAERPERSVSTLKIQRTEQGDSAVYLCASSLTRGGETQYFGPGTRLLVL.

The chain couples TRBV18 to TRBJ2-1; 9 nucleotides agree with TRBD1. Germline V gene sequence: CDR1 KGHSH, CDR2 LQKENI. The CDR3 length is 16 residues. Trimming cost V 6 bases and J 6 bases; bases outside gene matches: 12. This chain's CDR3 is CASSRPPGTGSNEQFF. The CDR3 DNA is TGTGCCAGCTCCCGACCACCCGGGACAGGGTCCAATGAGCAGTTCTTC.

In DNA form, the CDR3 reads TGTGCCAGCAGTTTCTCGGGACCAGTTGATACGCAGTATTTT. It specifies CASSFSGPVDTQYF. The chain is built from TRBV28 and TRBJ2-5, with D possibly called TRBD1 or TRBD2 (5 bases each). TRBJ2-3 explains the end of the DNA better; the J call may be wrong. The length of the CDR3 is 14 residues. Germline loops: CDR1 MDHEN, CDR2 SYDVKM.

This chain uses TRBV7-3 with TRBJ2-4; TRBD2 aligns across 7 bases. The DNA end is a closer match to TRBJ2-1, so the J assignment may be wrong. The CDR3 is 13 residues long. The germline CDR1 and CDR2 sequences are SGHTA and FQGTGA. In DNA form, the CDR3 reads TGTGCCAGCAGCTTAGAAAATAGCGGGGAGCAGTTCTTC. This sequence encodes CASSLENSGEQFF.

This clonotype was seen only a few times. CDR3: CASSLRFASGGDRKETQYF. CDR3 DNA: TGTGCCAGCAGCTTACGGTTCGCTAGCGGGGGGGATCGTAAAGAGACCCAGTACTTC. The chain recombines TRBV7-6 with TRBJ2-5; 12 bases fit TRBD2. Trimming cost V 2 bases and J 3 bases; bases outside gene matches: 13. Germline V CDR1 and CDR2: SGHVS, FNYEAQ. This CDR3 comprises 19 residues.

The chain couples TRBV7-2 to TRBJ2-3, with 12 bases that match TRBD2. The J call may be in error: the DNA end matches TRBJ2-7 better. CDR1 is SGHTA and CDR2 is FQGNSA in the germline V gene. This CDR3 is built from 14 residues. The DNA of the CDR3 is TGTGCCAGCAGCCCAGGACTAGCGGGAAACGAGCAGTACTTC. Translated: CASSPGLAGNEQYF.

The gene calls are TRBV28 and TRBJ1-2, with no clear D. V lost 2 bases, J lost 8 bases, and 18 bases lay in between. Germline V gene data show CDR1 as MDHEN and CDR2 as SYDVKM. This CDR3 has 15 residues. In nucleotides, the CDR3 is TGTGCCAGCAGTTTAGGATGGCACGGAGGTCGGGGCTACACCTTC. This gives the protein CASSLGWHGGRGYTF.